These 12 T cell receptor beta chains originate from one sample sequenced in a study of vaccination effects on CD4 cells after COVID-19 (dated 2022 in TCRdb). Their antigen targets remain unknown. Library prep was done by the immunoSEQ multiplex PCR assay. TCRdb carries this immuneACCESS record with in-frame sequences only. Its versions omit some clonotypes, under half of them owing to an unresolved V gene in the studies checked, with the rest unexplained. The sample profile shows roughly 23,000 clones; about three quarters of them were found once. Approximately 10% of the sample lies in the top ten. In the ViraFEST assay, PBMC were stimulated with viral peptide pools, and TCR sequencing was then used to find antigen-specific CD4+ T cell clonotypes based on their expansion. After around eleven days of culture, CD4+ T cells were isolated with the EasySep CD4+ T cell isolation kit. The sequencing used CD4+ T cells from PBMCs cultured with HCoV-229E spike peptides, collected before COVID-19 vaccination. Per the publication, the cell subset or site label means: HCoV-229E spike overlapping peptide pool stimulation. The receptor source for this set is a human donor who received a COVID-19 vaccine.

This chain joins TRBV2 and TRBJ2-7; 7 bases match TRBD2. The V segment lost 7 bases and the J segment 0 bases; nucleotides outside the gene matches: 9. This CDR3 has 15 amino acids. Germline-derived CDR1 and CDR2 are SNHLY and FYNNEI. The CDR3 DNA reads as TGTGCCAGCAAGGGTTCTGCGGGGGTCTCCTACGAGCAGTACTTC. This encodes CASKGSAGVSYEQYF. The whole variable domain, remainder taken from reference TRBV2 and TRBJ2-7, is EPEVTQTPSHQVTQMGQEVILRCVPISNHLYFYWYRQILGQKVEFLVSFYNNEISEKSEIFDDQFSVERPDGSNFTLKIRSTKLEDSAMYFCASKGSAGVSYEQYFGPGTRLTVT.

This rearrangement joins TRBV7-9 to TRBJ1-1; D perhaps matches TRBD1 (5 bases). Germline-derived CDR1 and CDR2 are SEHNR and FQNEAQ (reference sequence). V lost 5 bases to trimming and J lost 1 base, with 8 bases between them. The CDR3 totals 13 residues. CDR3: CASSRGGNTEAFF. The CDR3 coding sequence is TGTGCCAGCAGCCGCGGGGGGAACACTGAAGCTTTCTTT.

The rearrangement joins TRBV25-1 to TRBJ2-7; 8 bases are a match to TRBD2. Unmatched junction bases numbered 8, after V lost 4 bases and J lost 3 bases. Germline V lookup: CDR1 MGHDK, CDR2 SYGVNS. This CDR3 has 15 amino acids. The CDR3 DNA is TGTGCCAGCAGTGGACCCGAGCGGGGGTACTACGAGCAGTACTTC. Encoded protein: CASSGPERGYYEQYF.

The chain carries TRBV5-5 and TRBJ2-3; TRBD1 agrees at 7 bases. Germline V lookup: CDR1 SGHKS, CDR2 YYEKEE (reference sequence). This CDR3 contains 15 residues. V lost 0 bases to trimming and J lost 0 bases; unmatched junction nucleotides: 1. The CDR3 DNA reads as TGTGCCAGCAGCTTGGCGGACAGGAGCACAGATACGCAGTATTTT. Translated: CASSLADRSTDTQYF.

V gene TRBV9 combines with J gene TRBJ2-1; the D gene is possibly TRBD2 (6 bases). Germline CDR1 SGDLS, CDR2 YYNGEE. V was shortened by 0 bases and J by 3 bases, with 10 bases between the two germline ends. The CDR3 is made up of 15 amino acids. In DNA, the CDR3 is TGTGCCAGCAGCGTAGCGGTGACTAGCTACAATGAGCAGTTCTTC. Protein: CASSVAVTSYNEQFF.

The chain links TRBV7-8 to TRBJ2-5; a weak D match, TRBD1 (6 bases). This CDR3 has 16 residues. Trimming left V 2 bases short and J 2 bases short, with 15 bases between. CDR1 and CDR2 (germline): SGHVS, FQNEAQ. CDR3 residues: CASSLFSSDRQETQYF. Here the CDR3 DNA reads TGTGCCAGCAGCTTATTCTCCTCAGACAGGCAAGAGACCCAGTACTTC. Together with reference TRBV7-8 and TRBJ2-5, the CDR3 gives the full variable domain: GAGVSQSPRYKVAKRGQDVALRCDPISGHVSLFWYQQALGQGPEFLTYFQNEAQLDKSGLPSDRFFAERPEGSVSTLKIQRTQQEDSAVYLCASSLFSSDRQETQYFGPGTRLLVL.

This chain joins TRBV11-2 and TRBJ1-2; maybe TRBD1 (6 bases). Trimming stripped 6 bases from V and 6 bases from J, with 17 bases between. Germline-derived CDR1 and CDR2 are SGHAT and FQNNGV. This CDR3 spans 14 amino acids. CDR3 in amino acids: CASSRQVRSDGYTF. The CDR3 DNA reads TGTGCCAGCAGTCGACAGGTTCGGTCGGATGGCTACACCTTC. Full variable domain (missing parts from reference TRBV11-2 and TRBJ1-2): EAGVAQSPRYKIIEKRQSVAFWCNPISGHATLYWYQQILGQGPKLLIQFQNNGVVDDSQLPKDRFSAERLKGVDSTLKIQPAKLEDSAVYLCASSRQVRSDGYTFGSGTRLTVV.

The chain couples TRBV7-9 to TRBJ2-1, with D unclear. This CDR3 spans 13 amino acids. Germline V lookup: CDR1 SEHNR, CDR2 FQNEAQ (reference sequence). V was pared by 3 bases and J by 2 bases, with 5 bases between. CDR3 protein: CASSLMAYNEQFF. The CDR3 DNA follows: TGTGCCAGCAGCTTGATGGCCTACAATGAGCAGTTCTTC. The entire variable domain, with the rest obtained from reference TRBV7-9 and TRBJ2-1, is as follows: DTGVSQNPRHKITKRGQNVTFRCDPISEHNRLYWYRQTLGQGPEFLTYFQNEAQLEKSRLLSDRFSAERPKGSFSTLEIQRTEQGDSAMYLCASSLMAYNEQFFGPGTRLTVL.

This clone was picked up one time. The gene calls are TRBV3-1 (or the pseudogene TRBV3-2) and TRBJ2-1, with 9 positions matching TRBD2. The CDR3 spans 17 residues. The V and J ends lost 0 bases and 9 bases, in that order; junction bases with no gene match: 12. Germline V gene lookup returns CDR1 LGHDT and CDR2 YNNKEL (reference sequence). The CDR3 nucleotides are TGTGCCAGCAGCCAAGATCTTGTAGCGGGGGCCGCCTCTGAGCAGTTCTTC. Its translation is CASSQDLVAGAASEQFF.

This chain links TRBV6-4 with TRBJ2-1; a possible D gene is TRBD2 (6 bases). Germline CDR1 is MRHNA and CDR2 is SNTAGT. The CDR3 spans 15 residues. V was clipped by 0 bases and J by 3 bases, with 9 bases between them. The CDR3 protein is CASSDSGGVYNEQFF. CDR3 DNA: TGTGCCAGCAGTGACTCTGGCGGGGTCTACAATGAGCAGTTCTTC.

The chain couples TRBV21-1 to TRBJ2-1; TRBD2, the table's D call, lacks a check against the DNA. TRBV21-1 is reported as a pseudogene. The CDR3 extends over 15 amino acids. The CDR3 DNA reads TGTGCCAGCACCCGGCTAGCGGGAGTTAACGATGAGCAGTTCTTC. Protein: CASTRLAGVNDEQFF.

The rearrangement joins TRBV19 to TRBJ1-1; D is unresolved. The CDR3 totals 11 residues. Trimming pared 3 bases from V and 5 bases from J, leaving 4 bases between. Per germline, CDR1 LNHDA and CDR2 SQIVND (reference sequence). CDR3 nucleotides: TGTGCCAGTAGTATGGGGACTGAAGCTTTCTTT. Translated: CASSMGTEAFF.